These T cell receptor beta chains were read from a single sample in a study of blood T cells in healthy people across ages. TCRdb ran MiXCR on the 5' RACE reads and lists one entry per CDR3 protein. This table holds 1.5 million to 2 million distinct CDR3 sequences, 49% found once. Source material: blood. These receptors were taken from a woman aged 40 to 50 in good health. CDR3s include the opening cysteine and the closing phenylalanine or tryptophan. Each record gives: CDR3 length, clone size, V gene, D gene, J gene, CDR3 protein, CDR3 DNA. The D gene is left open where the match is weak. Clone size appears in some rows only: once, few, many, or a class for an expanded clone.

14	.	TRBV6-5	.	TRBJ2-1	CASSPTQSYNEQFF	TGTGCCAGCAGCCCCACCCAATCCTACAATGAGCAGTTCTTC
12	many	TRBV10-3	.	TRBJ2-7	CAISESSYEQYF	TGTGCCATCAGTGAGTCCTCCTACGAGCAGTACTTC
14	.	TRBV13	.	TRBJ2-3	CASSGARRTDTQYF	TGTGCCAGCAGCGGGGCCCGGCGCACAGATACGCAGTATTTT
15	.	TRBV28	.	TRBJ2-7	CASSPQGLSAYEQYF	TGTGCCAGCAGTCCACAGGGACTGTCCGCCTACGAGCAGTACTTC
15	.	TRBV6-5	TRBD2	TRBJ2-5	CASSYAGGPVETQYF	TGTGCCAGCAGTTACGCGGGGGGGCCGGTGGAGACCCAGTACTTC
13	.	TRBV11-2	.	TRBJ2-4	CASSSLSVEGQYF	TGTGCCAGCAGCTCCCTTTCTGTTGAAGGGCAGTACTTC
15	.	TRBV28	TRBD2	TRBJ2-1	CASSFAGGYYNEQFF	TGTGCCAGCAGTTTCGCGGGGGGATACTACAATGAGCAGTTCTTC
14	.	TRBV7-9	TRBD1	TRBJ1-1	CASSGTGFNTEAFF	TGTGCCAGCAGCGGGACAGGGTTTAACACTGAAGCTTTCTTT
17	.	TRBV7-6	.	TRBJ1-4	CVSSFGRAKQQNEKLFF	TGTGTCAGCAGCTTTGGGAGGGCAAAACAACAGAATGAAAAACTGTTTTTT
16	.	TRBV7-2	TRBD2	TRBJ2-7	CASSPPTSGGSREQYF	TGTGCCAGCAGCCCGCCGACTAGCGGGGGTTCACGCGAGCAGTACTTC
14	.	TRBV6-1	.	TRBJ1-2	CASSEWTESYGHTF	TGTGCCAGCAGTGAATGGACAGAGTCTTATGGCCACACCTTC
17	.	TRBV5-1	.	TRBJ2-1	CASSPGTRLSSYNEQFF	TGCGCCAGCAGCCCCGGGACACGTTTAAGCTCCTACAATGAGCAGTTCTTC
16	few	TRBV20-1	TRBD1	TRBJ2-6	CSAVNRGASGANVLTF	TGCAGTGCTGTAAACAGGGGCGCCTCTGGGGCCAACGTCCTGACTTTC
15	few	TRBV14	TRBD1	TRBJ2-7	CASSPRQGYFHEQYF	TGTGCCAGCAGCCCTAGACAGGGTTATTTCCACGAGCAGTACTTC
13	.	TRBV5-7	.	TRBJ2-7	CASSSAASYEQYF	TGTGCCAGCAGCTCCGCCGCTTCCTACGAGCAGTACTTC
15	.	TRBV20-1	.	TRBJ2-5	CSARGVGEVGETQYF	TGCAGTGCTAGGGGAGTGGGGGAGGTAGGGGAGACCCAGTACTTC